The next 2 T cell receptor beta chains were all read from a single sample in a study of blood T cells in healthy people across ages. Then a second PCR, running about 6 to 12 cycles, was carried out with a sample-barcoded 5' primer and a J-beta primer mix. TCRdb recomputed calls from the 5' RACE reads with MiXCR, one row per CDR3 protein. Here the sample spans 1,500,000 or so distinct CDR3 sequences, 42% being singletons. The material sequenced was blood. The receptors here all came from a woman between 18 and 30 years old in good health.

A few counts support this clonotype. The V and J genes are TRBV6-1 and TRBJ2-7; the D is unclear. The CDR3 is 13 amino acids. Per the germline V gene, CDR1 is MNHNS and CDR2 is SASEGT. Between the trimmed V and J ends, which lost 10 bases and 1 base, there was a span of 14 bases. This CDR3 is CATTPPGSYEQYF. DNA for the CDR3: TGTGCCACCACTCCCCCAGGTTCCTACGAGCAGTACTTC.

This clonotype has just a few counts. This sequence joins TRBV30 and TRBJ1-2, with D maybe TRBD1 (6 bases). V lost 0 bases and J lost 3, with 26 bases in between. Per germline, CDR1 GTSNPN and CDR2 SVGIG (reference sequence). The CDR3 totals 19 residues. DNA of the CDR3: TGTGCCTGGAGTGTACCTCGTATGGGCGAGGCCGCAGGGGACTATGGCTACACCTTC. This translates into CAWSVPRMGEAAGDYGYTF.